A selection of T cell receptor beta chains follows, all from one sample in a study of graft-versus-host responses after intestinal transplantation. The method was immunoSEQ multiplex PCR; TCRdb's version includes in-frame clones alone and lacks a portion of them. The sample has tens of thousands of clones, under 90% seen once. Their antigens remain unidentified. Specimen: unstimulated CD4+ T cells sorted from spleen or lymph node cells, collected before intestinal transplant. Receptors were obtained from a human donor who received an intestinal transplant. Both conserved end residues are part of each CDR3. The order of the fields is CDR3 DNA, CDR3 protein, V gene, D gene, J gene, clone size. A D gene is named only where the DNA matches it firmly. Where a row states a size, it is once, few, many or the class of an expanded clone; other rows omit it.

TGTGCCAGCAGCTTCCTAGGCGGGGGAGATTACACAGATACGCAGTATTTT	CASSFLGGGDYTDTQYF	TRBV11-2	TRBD2	TRBJ2-3	-
TGTGCCAGCGCATGGGGGGGGACTGAAGCTTTCTTT	CASAWGGTEAFF	TRBV25-1	-	TRBJ1-1	-
TGTGCCAGCAGTTCTGAGGGGGTAACAGATACGCAGTATTTT	CASSSEGVTDTQYF	TRBV28	-	TRBJ2-3	-
TGTGCCAGCTCCCCCGGGTCGGGGTCGACTAACGAGCAGTACTTC	CASSPGSGSTNEQYF	TRBV18	-	TRBJ2-7	-
TGTGCCAGCAGCCCCCGGGGGAGGGCCTTAACGAACCCATTGTATGGCTACACCTTC	CASSPRGRALTNPLYGYTF	TRBV5-6	-	TRBJ1-2	-
TGTGCCAGCAGCGGCGGACTGACCTCCTACAATGAGCAGTTCTTC	CASSGGLTSYNEQFF	TRBV5-6	-	TRBJ2-1	-
TGTGCCAGCAGTACCGAAAGACAGGTTCGGGCTTTCTTT	CASSTERQVRAFF	TRBV6-1	-	TRBJ1-1	-
TGCAGCCTAGCCAGACAAGAGACCCAGTACTTC	CSLARQETQYF	TRBV29-1	-	TRBJ2-5	-
TGTGCCAGCAGTAAGCGGACAGGGGAGAGTAGTGGCTACACCTTC	CASSKRTGESSGYTF	TRBV27	TRBD1	TRBJ1-2	-
TGCGCCAGCAGCTTGGGGGGCGGGGGCACCACCCCCCCCCGCAACAATGAGCAGTTCTTC	CASSLGGGGTTPPRNNEQFF	TRBV5-1	-	TRBJ2-1	-
TGTGCCAGCAGCTCCACAGGGTCGGTCACTGAAGCTTTCTTT	CASSSTGSVTEAFF	TRBV7-2	-	TRBJ1-1	-
TGTGCCAGCAGCCAAGAGGCCGGGGGGAATTCACCCCTCCACTTT	CASSQEAGGNSPLHF	TRBV4-2	-	TRBJ1-6	-
TGTGCCAGCAGCCGGGGAGGCGTCCAGCAGCCCCAGCATTTT	CASSRGGVQQPQHF	TRBV7-9	-	TRBJ1-5	few
TGTGCTAGCAGCTCAGGCCCAGGGGGCAATGAGCAGTTCTTC	CASSSGPGGNEQFF	TRBV7-7	TRBD1	TRBJ2-1	-
TGTGCCAGCAGGCCCACTACAGGGCACAGGACTGAAGCTTTCTTT	CASRPTTGHRTEAFF	TRBV11-2	-	TRBJ1-1	-